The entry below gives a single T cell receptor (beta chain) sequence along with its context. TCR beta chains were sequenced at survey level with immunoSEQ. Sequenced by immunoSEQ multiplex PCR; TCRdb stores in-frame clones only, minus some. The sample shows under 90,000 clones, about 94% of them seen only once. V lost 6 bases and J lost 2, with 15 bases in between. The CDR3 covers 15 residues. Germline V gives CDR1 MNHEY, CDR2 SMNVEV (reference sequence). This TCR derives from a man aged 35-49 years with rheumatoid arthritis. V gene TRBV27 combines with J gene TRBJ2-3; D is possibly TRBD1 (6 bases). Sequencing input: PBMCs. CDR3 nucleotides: TGTGCCAGCAGCGAGGCTGGACAGATCACAGATACGCAGTATTTT. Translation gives CASSEAGQITDTQYF.